These T cell receptor beta chains were read from a single sample in a study of cytomegalovirus exposure and HLA in healthy donors. Profiled with immunoSEQ multiplex PCR; TCRdb holds only in-frame clones, not every one. The sample yields 90,000 to 100,000 clones, approximately 69% seen once. The source material was PBMCs. These receptors all stem from a female donor in good health and CMV-seronegative. The CDR3 runs from the conserved cysteine through the conserved F or W. D genes are given only for firm matches. Rows give clone size only sometimes, using once, few, many, or a class for an expanded clone.

NA	12	NA	TRBV28	TRBJ2-7	CASSYRLYEQYF	TGTGCCAGCAGCTACCGCCTCTACGAGCAGTACTTC
NA	16	TRBD2	TRBV7-9	TRBJ2-3	CASPSELAGGPDTQYF	TGTGCCAGCCCCTCGGAACTAGCGGGAGGTCCAGATACGCAGTATTTT
NA	13	NA	TRBV7-6	TRBJ1-4	CASSRTAPEKLFF	TGTGCCAGCAGCAGGACAGCCCCTGAAAAACTGTTTTTT
NA	17	NA	TRBV19	TRBJ1-4	CASSITDSLATNEKLFF	TGTGCCAGTAGTATAACGGACAGTCTCGCAACTAATGAAAAACTGTTTTTT
NA	14	NA	TRBV6-5	TRBJ2-2	CASSLLASTGELFF	TGTGCCAGCAGCCTTCTAGCGAGCACCGGGGAGCTGTTTTTT
NA	8	NA	TRBV28	TRBJ1-2	CASSLHTF	TGTGCCAGCAGTCTTCACACCTTC
NA	18	TRBD2	TRBV5-1	TRBJ2-3	CASSLGLAGPPSTDTQYF	TGCGCCAGCAGCTTGGGGCTAGCGGGACCCCCTAGCACAGATACGCAGTATTTT
NA	17	TRBD1	TRBV28	TRBJ2-2	CASSFDWGTGGTGELFF	TGTGCCAGCAGTTTTGATTGGGGGACAGGGGGCACCGGGGAGCTGTTTTTT
few	20	TRBD1	TRBV4-3	TRBJ2-3	CASSQERQDRGFVSTDTQYF	TGCGCCAGCAGCCAAGAGAGGCAGGACAGGGGGTTTGTTAGCACAGATACGCAGTATTTT
NA	15	NA	TRBV5-1	TRBJ1-2	CASSLLVGGSQVATF	TGCGCCAGCAGCTTGCTGGTAGGGGGTAGCCAAGTCGCCACCTTC
NA	13	NA	TRBV5-1	TRBJ2-7	CASSDSNSYEQYF	TGCGCCAGCAGCGACAGCAACTCCTACGAGCAGTACTTC
NA	16	NA	TRBV7-8	TRBJ2-7	CASSLNLRGAYDEQYF	TGTGCCAGCAGCTTAAACTTACGGGGAGCCTACGACGAGCAGTACTTC
few	14	TRBD1	TRBV6-4	TRBJ2-2	CASSDQGDTGELFF	TGTGCCAGCAGTGACCAGGGGGACACCGGGGAGCTGTTTTTT
medium-sized	15	NA	TRBV6-4	TRBJ2-1	CASSDSSGSFNEQFF	TGTGCCAGCAGTGACTCGAGCGGGTCCTTCAATGAGCAGTTCTTC
NA	14	TRBD2	TRBV7-6	TRBJ2-1	CASSSGLVISPQFF	TGTGCCAGCAGCTCGGGACTAGTCATAAGCCCGCAGTTCTTC
NA	15	TRBD1	TRBV10-1	TRBJ2-3	CASSDRTGERDTQYF	TGCGCCAGCAGTGACAGGACAGGCGAAAGAGACACGCAGTATTTT
NA	18	TRBD1	TRBV5-1	TRBJ2-3	CASSHRDRGILSTDTQYF	TGCGCCAGCAGCCACCGGGACAGGGGCATTTTGAGCACAGATACGCAGTATTTT
NA	13	TRBD2	TRBV9	TRBJ2-2	CASSPGGEGELFF	TGTGCCAGCAGCCCGGGGGGGGAAGGGGAGCTGTTTTTT
few	15	TRBD2	TRBV6-1	TRBJ2-3	CASSELAGVEDTQYF	TGTGCCAGCAGTGAACTAGCGGGAGTTGAAGATACGCAGTATTTT
NA	14	TRBD1	TRBV11-3	TRBJ2-7	CASSFSGGSYEQYF	TGTGCCAGCAGCTTCTCAGGGGGATCCTACGAGCAGTACTTC
NA	13	NA	TRBV7-9	TRBJ2-2	CASSRSHTGELFF	TGTGCCAGCAGCCGGTCCCACACCGGGGAGCTGTTTTTT
NA	14	NA	TRBV5-4	TRBJ2-3	CASSGAGPTDTQYF	TGTGCCAGCAGCGGGGCAGGGCCCACAGATACGCAGTATTTT
NA	14	NA	TRBV7-6	TRBJ2-5	CASSLVSAQETQYF	TGTGCCAGCAGCTTAGTCAGCGCGCAAGAGACCCAGTACTTC
NA	16	TRBD2	TRBV5-1	TRBJ2-5	CASSSRTSGPQETQYF	TGCGCCAGCAGCTCCAGGACTAGCGGGCCACAAGAGACCCAGTACTTC
few	13	NA	TRBV10-1	TRBJ2-7	CASRTDESYEQYF	TGCGCCAGCAGGACAGACGAATCCTACGAGCAGTACTTC
few	15	NA	TRBV15	TRBJ1-4	CATSRDGGANEKLFF	TGTGCCACCAGCAGAGATGGGGGGGCTAATGAAAAACTGTTTTTT
NA	12	NA	TRBV5-6	TRBJ2-5	CASSFLQETQYF	TGTGCCAGCAGCTTCCTGCAAGAGACCCAGTACTTC
few	17	NA	TRBV15	TRBJ2-5	CATSRGLNLPIQETQYF	TGTGCCACCAGCAGAGGTCTTAACTTGCCTATCCAAGAGACCCAGTACTTC
once	14	TRBD2	TRBV29-1	TRBJ2-1	CSVDPGLALDEQFF	TGCAGCGTTGATCCGGGACTAGCCTTGGATGAGCAGTTCTTC
few	16	NA	TRBV25-1	TRBJ1-5	CASSPFDGGSAQPQHF	TGTGCCAGCAGTCCCTTTGATGGGGGGTCTGCTCAGCCCCAGCATTTT
NA	14	NA	TRBV6-4	TRBJ1-5	CASSERGGGQPQHF	TGTGCCAGCAGTGAAAGGGGGGGCGGCCAGCCCCAGCATTTT
NA	20	TRBD2	TRBV29-1	TRBJ2-1	CSVSHLAGVVLQSSYNEQFF	TGCAGCGTTTCTCATTTAGCGGGAGTAGTGCTTCAGAGCTCCTACAATGAGCAGTTCTTC
NA	13	NA	TRBV6-5	TRBJ1-2	CASSLDGWDGYTF	TGTGCCAGCAGTCTAGACGGGTGGGATGGCTACACCTTC
NA	11	NA	TRBV20-1	TRBJ1-1	CSARRQQAAFF	TGCAGTGCTAGAAGACAGCAGGCTGCTTTCTTT
NA	16	TRBD2	TRBV19	TRBJ2-3	CASSILAGEGTDTQYF	TGTGCCAGTAGTATATTGGCGGGGGAGGGCACAGATACGCAGTATTTT